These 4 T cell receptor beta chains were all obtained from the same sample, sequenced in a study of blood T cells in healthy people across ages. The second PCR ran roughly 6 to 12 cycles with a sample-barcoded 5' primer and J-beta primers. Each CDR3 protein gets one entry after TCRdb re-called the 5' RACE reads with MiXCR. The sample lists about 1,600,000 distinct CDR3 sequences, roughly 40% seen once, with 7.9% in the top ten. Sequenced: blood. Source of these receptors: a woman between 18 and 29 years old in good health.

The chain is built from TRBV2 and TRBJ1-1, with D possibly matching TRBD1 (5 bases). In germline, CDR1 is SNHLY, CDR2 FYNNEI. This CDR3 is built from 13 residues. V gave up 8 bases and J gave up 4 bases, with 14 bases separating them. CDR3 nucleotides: TGTGCCAGCGGGGCACAGCTACTCACTGAAGCTTTCTTT. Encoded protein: CASGAQLLTEAFF.

CDR3 nucleotides: TGCAGTGCTAGGGAACTAGCTAACGATGAGCAGTTCTTC. It is translated as CSARELANDEQFF. The J gene is TRBJ2-1, the V gene TRBV20-1, with TRBD2 as a possible D gene (6 bases). The germline CDR1 and CDR2 sequences are DFQATT and SNEGSKA (reference sequence). This CDR3 is built from 13 residues. Trimming shortened V by 3 bases and J by 8 bases, and 14 bases separated the two germline ends.

In nucleotides, the CDR3 is TGTGCCAGCAGCTTAGTCAGTCTAGCGGGAGTCCAAGAGACCCAGTACTTC. Its translation is CASSLVSLAGVQETQYF. The chain is built from TRBV7-8 and TRBJ2-5; 10 bases fit TRBD2. The CDR3 sequence is 17 residues long. Germline CDR1 is SGHVS and CDR2 is FQNEAQ. The V segment lost 1 base and the J segment 1 base; nucleotides outside the gene matches: 6.

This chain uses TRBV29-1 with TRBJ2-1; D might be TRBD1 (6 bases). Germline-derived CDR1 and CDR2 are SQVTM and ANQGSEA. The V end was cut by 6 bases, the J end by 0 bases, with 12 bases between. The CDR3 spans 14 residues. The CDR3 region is CSVRDINSYNEQFF. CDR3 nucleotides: TGCAGCGTCCGGGACATAAACTCCTACAATGAGCAGTTCTTC.